Included here is one TCR beta chain sequence, with context. What it recognizes is unknown. This record belongs to a study of shared clonotypes between healthy human individuals. Study-wide results and limits: Sorted-subset samples were not fully sequenced, rarefaction indicated.

The data were produced by immunoSEQ multiplex PCR, yet TCRdb's version contains in-frame clones alone and is incomplete. The table has approximately 1.5 million clones, about 98% seen once. The CDR3 length is 13 residues. V was trimmed by 0 bases and J by 9 bases, leaving 9 bases between them. Looked up from germline, CDR1 is MGHRA and CDR2 is YSYEKL. The genes are TRBV4-1 and TRBJ1-5, with D unclear. Sequences were obtained from naive CD4+ T cells sorted from blood. Subset here: CD45RA+ positively selected. This sequence was found in a young man in good health. The CDR3 sequence is CASSQDPDGPQHF. The CDR3, as DNA: TGCGCCAGCAGCCAAGATCCGGACGGGCCCCAGCATTTT.